This T cell receptor (beta chain) was obtained from a study of cytomegalovirus exposure and HLA in healthy donors. Looking at the study overall: Early released data comprised around 80 million unique TCRs from HLA-typed donors.

Primers: 60 Vbeta forward and 13 Jbeta reverse. Repertoires were generated with immunoSEQ multiplex PCR, while TCRdb's copy carries only in-frame clones and drops some. Found here are 50,000 to 60,000 clones, roughly 80% of them singletons; the top ten hold 2.5% to 3%. This clone turned up a few times. Its specificity is not known. Study-wide results and caveats: Overall, some 160 TCR beta chains were annotated as cytomegalovirus-associated. Later analysis reportedly placed an Asian-associated ancestry cluster below the roughly 700-donor mean in N-insertions.

With V trimmed by 3 bases and J by 1 base, 5 bases remained unmatched. CDR1 is ENHRY and CDR2 is SYGVKD in the germline V gene. There are 15 residues in the CDR3. This chain links TRBV10-3 with TRBJ1-1; the match to TRBD1 covers 7 bases. The sequenced material came from PBMCs. The clonotype comes from a woman in her 40s in good health and CMV-seropositive. The CDR3 DNA reads TGTGCCATCAGTGATTCGACAGGGCAGAACACTGAAGCTTTCTTT. Its translation is CAISDSTGQNTEAFF.